The rows below give T cell receptor beta chains drawn from one sample of a study of cytomegalovirus exposure and HLA in healthy donors. The table came from immunoSEQ multiplex PCR; TCRdb's copy has only in-frame clones and leaves some out. This table has around 120,000 clones, 55% to 75% appearing once. What was sequenced was PBMCs. These receptors originate from a woman aged 40 to 49 in good health and CMV-seropositive. CDR3s include the opening cysteine and the closing phenylalanine or tryptophan. The D gene is left open where the match is weak. Size is omitted from some rows. Given values are once, few, many or a class for expanded clones.

v_call: TRBV4-3
j_call: TRBJ1-2
d_call: -
clone_size: -
cdr3_nt: TGCGCCAGCAGCCCGGGGGGCGCTTACTATGGCTACACCTTC
cdr3_aa: CASSPGGAYYGYTF

v_call: TRBV7-9
j_call: TRBJ1-5
d_call: -
clone_size: -
cdr3_nt: TGTGCCAGCAGCCTGGGGCAAAGCAATCAGCCCCAGCATTTT
cdr3_aa: CASSLGQSNQPQHF

v_call: TRBV7-6
j_call: TRBJ1-1
d_call: -
clone_size: -
cdr3_nt: TGTGCCAGCAGCCCCCTCGCGGACACAACTTATTCGAACACTGAAGCTTTCTTT
cdr3_aa: CASSPLADTTYSNTEAFF

v_call: TRBV5-4
j_call: TRBJ1-2
d_call: -
clone_size: few
cdr3_nt: TGTGCCAGCCATCATAGGATGGAGTATGGCTACACCTTC
cdr3_aa: CASHHRMEYGYTF

v_call: TRBV7-6
j_call: TRBJ1-4
d_call: -
clone_size: once
cdr3_nt: TGTGCCAGCAGCATTTTAGGGGTGGGGGAAAAACTGTTTTTT
cdr3_aa: CASSILGVGEKLFF

v_call: TRBV6-5
j_call: TRBJ2-7
d_call: -
clone_size: few
cdr3_nt: TGTGCCAGCAGTTACTCCCCGCAGGGTGGTTACGAGCAGTACTTC
cdr3_aa: CASSYSPQGGYEQYF

v_call: TRBV6-6
j_call: TRBJ2-3
d_call: TRBD2
clone_size: many
cdr3_nt: TGTGCCAGCATAGCGGGGCCCACAGATACGCAGTATTTT
cdr3_aa: CASIAGPTDTQYF

v_call: TRBV6-5
j_call: TRBJ2-1
d_call: -
clone_size: -
cdr3_nt: TGTGCCAGCAGTTACGCCCGCCAGGCCCATGAGCAGTTCTTC
cdr3_aa: CASSYARQAHEQFF

v_call: TRBV7-2
j_call: TRBJ1-2
d_call: -
clone_size: -
cdr3_nt: TGTGCCAGCAGCCCCTCTTCCCCAGCGGGCTACACCTTC
cdr3_aa: CASSPSSPAGYTF

v_call: TRBV7-2
j_call: TRBJ1-3
d_call: -
clone_size: -
cdr3_nt: TGTGCCAGCAGCTCAGGTTCCTCTGGAAACACCATATATTTT
cdr3_aa: CASSSGSSGNTIYF

v_call: TRBV9
j_call: TRBJ1-1
d_call: -
clone_size: -
cdr3_nt: TGTGCCAGCACGGAGGGGGAGGGCACTGAAGCTTTCTTT
cdr3_aa: CASTEGEGTEAFF